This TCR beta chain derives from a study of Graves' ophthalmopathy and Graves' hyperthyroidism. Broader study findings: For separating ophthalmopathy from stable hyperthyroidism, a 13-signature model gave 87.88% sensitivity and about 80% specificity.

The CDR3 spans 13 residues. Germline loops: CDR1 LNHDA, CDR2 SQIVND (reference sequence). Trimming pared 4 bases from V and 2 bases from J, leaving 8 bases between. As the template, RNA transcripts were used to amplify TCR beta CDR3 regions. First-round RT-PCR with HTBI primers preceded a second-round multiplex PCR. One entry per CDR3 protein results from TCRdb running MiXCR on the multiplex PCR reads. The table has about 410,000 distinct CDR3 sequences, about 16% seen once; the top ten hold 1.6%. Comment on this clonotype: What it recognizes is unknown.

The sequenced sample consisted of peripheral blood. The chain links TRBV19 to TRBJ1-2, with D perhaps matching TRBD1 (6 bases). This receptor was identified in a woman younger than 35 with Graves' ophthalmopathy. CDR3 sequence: CASSKQGNYGYTF. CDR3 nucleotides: TGTGCCAGTAGTAAACAGGGCAACTATGGCTACACCTTC.